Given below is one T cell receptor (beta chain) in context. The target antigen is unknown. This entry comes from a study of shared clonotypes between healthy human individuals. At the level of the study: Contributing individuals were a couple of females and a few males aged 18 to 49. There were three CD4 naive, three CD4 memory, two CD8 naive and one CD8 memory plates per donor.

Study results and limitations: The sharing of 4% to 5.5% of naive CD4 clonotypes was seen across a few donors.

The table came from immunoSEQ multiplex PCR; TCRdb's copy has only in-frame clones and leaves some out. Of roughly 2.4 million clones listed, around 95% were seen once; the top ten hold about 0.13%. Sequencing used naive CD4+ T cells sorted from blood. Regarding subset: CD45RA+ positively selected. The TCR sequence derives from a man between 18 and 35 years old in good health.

CDR3 in amino acids: CASSYDGSGSYEQYF. DNA of the CDR3: TGTGCCAGCAGTTACGACGGCAGTGGATCCTACGAGCAGTACTTC. The chain uses TRBV6-5 and TRBJ2-7; D uncertain. The germline gives CDR1 MNHEY, CDR2 SVGAGI. The CDR3 spans 15 residues. V was clipped by 2 bases and J by 1 base, with 12 bases between them.